This TCR beta chain was obtained from a study of CD8 T cells in ankylosing spondylitis. Overall study findings and caveats: A motif of 7 to 9 highly homologous TCR beta variants was seen as apparently characteristic of ankylosing spondylitis blood. Disease-linked clones reportedly showed significant enrichment in matched ankylosing spondylitis synovial fluid. As for the disease-linked clones, they showed a CD8+ phenotype and occurred at relatively low frequencies in peripheral blood.

With regard to this clonotype: Its target is unknown.

TCRdb reanalysed the 5' RACE reads using MiXCR and keeps one entry per CDR3 protein. The sample holds some 39,000 distinct CDR3 sequences, more than 9.5% seen once. Germline V gene data show CDR1 as GTSNPN and CDR2 as SVGIG (reference sequence). This CDR3 has 16 residues. Trimming left V 0 bases short and J 7 bases short, with 18 bases between. The sequence came from a male donor with ankylosing spondylitis. The sample taken for sequencing was synovial fluid, either unsorted or a sorted T cell fraction (not recorded which). The chain is built from TRBV30 and TRBJ2-2, with D maybe TRBD2 (6 bases). CDR3 sequence reads: CAWSVRGAGWGGELFF. In DNA, the CDR3 is TGTGCCTGGAGTGTACGGGGAGCGGGCTGGGGCGGGGAGCTGTTTTTT.